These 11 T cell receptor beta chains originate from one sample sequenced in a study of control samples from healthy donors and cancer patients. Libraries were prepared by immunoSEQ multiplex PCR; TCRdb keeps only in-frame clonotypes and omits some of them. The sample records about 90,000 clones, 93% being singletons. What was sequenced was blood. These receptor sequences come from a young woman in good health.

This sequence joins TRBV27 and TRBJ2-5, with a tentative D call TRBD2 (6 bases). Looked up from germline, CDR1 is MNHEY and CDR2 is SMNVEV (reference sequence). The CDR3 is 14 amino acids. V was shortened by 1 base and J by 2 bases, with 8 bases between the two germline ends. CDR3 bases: TGTGCCAGCAGTTTATGGCGGGGACAAGAGACCCAGTACTTC. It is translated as CASSLWRGQETQYF.

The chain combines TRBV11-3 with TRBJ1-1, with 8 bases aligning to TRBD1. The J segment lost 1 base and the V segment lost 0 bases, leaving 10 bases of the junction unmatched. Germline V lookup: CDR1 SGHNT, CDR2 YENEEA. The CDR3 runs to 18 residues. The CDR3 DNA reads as TGTGCCAGCAGCTTAGAAGGGGGCAGGGGGCGCAGGAACACTGAAGCTTTCTTT. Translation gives CASSLEGGRGRRNTEAFF.

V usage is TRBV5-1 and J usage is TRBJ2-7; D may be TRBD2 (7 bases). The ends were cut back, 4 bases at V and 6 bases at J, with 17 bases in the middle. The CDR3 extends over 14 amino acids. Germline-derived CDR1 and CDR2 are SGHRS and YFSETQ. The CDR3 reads CASSPRGRDGEQYF. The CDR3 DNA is TGCGCCAGCAGCCCGAGGGGGAGGGATGGCGAGCAGTACTTC. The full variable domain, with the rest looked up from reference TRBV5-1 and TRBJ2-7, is KAGVTQTPRYLIKTRGQQVTLSCSPISGHRSVSWYQQTPGQGLQFLFEYFSETQRNKGNFPGRFSGRQFSNSRSEMNVSTLELGDSALYLCASSPRGRDGEQYFGPGTRLTVT.

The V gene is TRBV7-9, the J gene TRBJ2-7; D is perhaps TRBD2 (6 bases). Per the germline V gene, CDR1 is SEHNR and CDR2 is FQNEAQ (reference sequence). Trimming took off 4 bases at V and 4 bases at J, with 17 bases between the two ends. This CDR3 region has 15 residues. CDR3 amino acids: CASSSHRDSRYEQYF. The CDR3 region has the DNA TGTGCCAGCAGCTCCCACCGGGACTCCAGATACGAGCAGTACTTC.

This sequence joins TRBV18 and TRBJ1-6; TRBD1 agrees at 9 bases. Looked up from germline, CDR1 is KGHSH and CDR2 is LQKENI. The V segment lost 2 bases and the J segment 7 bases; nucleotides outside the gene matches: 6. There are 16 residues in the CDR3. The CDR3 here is CASSPIQGARNSPLHF. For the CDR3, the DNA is TGTGCCAGCTCACCAATACAGGGGGCGCGAAATTCACCCCTCCACTTT.

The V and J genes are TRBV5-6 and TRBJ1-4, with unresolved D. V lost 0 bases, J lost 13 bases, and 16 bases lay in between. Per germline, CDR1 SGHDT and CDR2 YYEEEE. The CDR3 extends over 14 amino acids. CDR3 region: CASSLAGFTGRLFF. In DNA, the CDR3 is TGTGCCAGCAGCTTGGCGGGATTCACCGGTAGACTGTTTTTT.

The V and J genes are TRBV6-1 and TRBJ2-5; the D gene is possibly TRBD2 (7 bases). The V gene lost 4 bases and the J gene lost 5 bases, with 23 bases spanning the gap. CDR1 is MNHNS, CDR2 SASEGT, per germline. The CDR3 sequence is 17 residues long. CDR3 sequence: CASSGREGQFGGETQYF. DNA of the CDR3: TGTGCCAGCAGTGGGAGGGAGGGACAATTCGGCGGGGAGACCCAGTACTTC.

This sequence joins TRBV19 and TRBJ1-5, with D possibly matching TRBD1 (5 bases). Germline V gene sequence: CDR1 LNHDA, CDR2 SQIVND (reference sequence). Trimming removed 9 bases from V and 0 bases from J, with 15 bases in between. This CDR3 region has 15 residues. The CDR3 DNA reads TGTGCCAGCCGCGAGGTGGGGCATAGCAATCAGCCCCAGCATTTT. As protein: CASREVGHSNQPQHF.

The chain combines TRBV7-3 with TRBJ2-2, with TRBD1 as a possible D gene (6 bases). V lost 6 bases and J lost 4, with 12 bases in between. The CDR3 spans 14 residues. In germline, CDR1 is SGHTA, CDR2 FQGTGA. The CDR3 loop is CASRLGAGTGELFF. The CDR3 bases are TGTGCCAGCAGGTTGGGGGCTGGCACCGGGGAGCTGTTTTTT.

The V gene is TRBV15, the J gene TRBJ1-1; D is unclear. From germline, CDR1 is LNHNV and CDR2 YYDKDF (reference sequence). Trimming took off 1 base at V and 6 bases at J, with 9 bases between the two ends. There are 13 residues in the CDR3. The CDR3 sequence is CATSRGGLPEAFF. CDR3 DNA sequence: TGTGCCACCAGCAGAGGAGGTTTACCTGAAGCTTTCTTT. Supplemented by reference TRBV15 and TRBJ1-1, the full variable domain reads DAMVIQNPRYQVTQFGKPVTLSCSQTLNHNVMYWYQQKSSQAPKLLFHYYDKDFNNEADTPDNFQSRRPNTSFCFLDIRSPGLGDTAMYLCATSRGGLPEAFFGQGTRLTVV.

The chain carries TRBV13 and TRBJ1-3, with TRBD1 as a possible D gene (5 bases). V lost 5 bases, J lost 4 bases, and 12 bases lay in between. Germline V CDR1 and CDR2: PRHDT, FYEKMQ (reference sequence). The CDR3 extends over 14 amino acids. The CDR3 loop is CASSQRTRGNTIYF. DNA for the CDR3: TGTGCCAGCAGCCAAAGGACAAGGGGAAACACCATATATTTT.